This T cell receptor (beta chain) emerged from a study of blood T cell repertoires in COVID-19. Study context: Both acute and convalescent COVID-19 samples were obtained from the United States, Italy and Spain. From T cells, B-cell-depleted T cells, or PBMCs came the material, which was cDNA or gDNA.

Authors' processing steps: Using reference gene primer amplification, nucleated cell counts were estimated. Sequencing was performed with immunoSEQ multiplex PCR; in TCRdb, only in-frame clones are kept and a portion is missing. Clone size and the V and J calls come from that table; the DNA yielded D and trimming. The sample lists over 130,000 clones; about 86% were seen once. The sample taken for sequencing was peripheral blood. The origin of this receptor is an older man with acute or convalescent COVID-19.

The CDR3 nucleotides are TGTGCCTGGAGTGTTGGAGGAGGGGGCGGTAAGAACACTGAAGCTTTCTTT. The encoded protein is CAWSVGGGGGKNTEAFF. The chain recombines TRBV30 with TRBJ1-1, with TRBD1 matching 7 bases. CDR3 size: 17 residues. V lost 0 bases to trimming and J lost 1 base; unmatched junction nucleotides: 11. CDR1 and CDR2 (germline): GTSNPN, SVGIG (reference sequence).